This T cell receptor (beta chain) originates from a study of blood T cell repertoires in COVID-19. Study overall: PBMCs, B-cell-depleted T cells, or T cells provided the cDNA or gDNA that made up the material.

Seattle researchers signed up patients amid active infection and tracked them longitudinally. The CDR3 loop spans 16 amino acids. Per the germline V gene, CDR1 is SGHDT and CDR2 is YYEEEE. After removal of 0 bases from V and 2 bases from J, the junction contained 5 bases not matched to a gene. Repertoires were generated with immunoSEQ multiplex PCR, while TCRdb's copy carries only in-frame clones and drops some. This table holds more than 350,000 clones, more than 70% found once. The sequencing sample was made of peripheral blood. This sequence originates from a woman in her twenties or thirties with COVID-19, enrolled during active disease. This chain joins TRBV5-6 and TRBJ1-5; TRBD1 agrees at 7 bases. CDR3 coding DNA: TGTGCCAGCAGCTTGGCCGTTGGGACAGGCAATCAGCCCCAGCATTTT. This gives the protein CASSLAVGTGNQPQHF.